Presented here are 14 T cell receptor beta chains from one specimen sequenced in a study of cytomegalovirus exposure and HLA in healthy donors. Use of 60 Vbeta and 13 Jbeta primers characterized the PCR. TCRdb's table, derived via immunoSEQ multiplex PCR, lists solely in-frame clones and lacks some. The sample holds roughly 130,000 clones, about 80% seen once. The sample consisted of PBMCs. These receptors were collected from a human donor in good health.

The chain carries TRBV19 and TRBJ1-2; possible D gene TRBD1, 6 bases. In germline, CDR1 is LNHDA, CDR2 SQIVND (reference sequence). The CDR3 totals 14 residues. The ends were cut back, 7 bases at V and 3 bases at J, with 15 bases in the middle. CDR3 loop: CASTNTDSYYGYTF. The DNA of the CDR3 is TGTGCCAGTACCAACACGGACAGCTACTATGGCTACACCTTC. Based on the CDR3 plus reference TRBV19 and TRBJ1-2, the full variable domain is DGGITQSPKYLFRKEGQNVTLSCEQNLNHDAMYWYRQDPGQGLRLIYYSQIVNDFQKGDIAEGYSVSREKKESFPLTVTSAQKNPTAFYLCASTNTDSYYGYTFGSGTRLTVV.

This clone was seen a single time. The gene calls are TRBV14 and TRBJ2-3; D might be TRBD2 (5 bases). V shed 4 bases and J shed 4 bases, with 15 bases lying between them. The CDR3 is made up of 15 amino acids. Germline values: CDR1 SGHDN, CDR2 FVKESK. CDR3 sequence reads: CASSRETHGPDTQYF. CDR3 nucleotides: TGTGCCAGCAGCCGGGAGACCCACGGACCAGATACGCAGTATTTT. Filled out from reference TRBV14 and TRBJ2-3, the complete variable domain reads EAGVTQFPSHSVIEKGQTVTLRCDPISGHDNLYWYRRVMGKEIKFLLHFVKESKQDESGMPNNRFLAERTGGTYSTLKVQPAELEDSGVYFCASSRETHGPDTQYFGPGTRLTVL.

J is TRBJ2-5 and V is TRBV19, with 9 bases fitting TRBD2. Germline V CDR1 and CDR2: LNHDA, SQIVND (reference sequence). Germline trimming cut 3 bases from V and 5 bases from J; bases unmatched to any gene: 7. The CDR3 consists of 15 residues. CDR3 in amino acids: CASSMLAGIRETQYF. CDR3 nucleotide sequence: TGTGCCAGTAGTATGCTAGCGGGGATTCGGGAGACCCAGTACTTC. Full variable domain (outside the CDR3, taken from reference TRBV19 and TRBJ2-5): DGGITQSPKYLFRKEGQNVTLSCEQNLNHDAMYWYRQDPGQGLRLIYYSQIVNDFQKGDIAEGYSVSREKKESFPLTVTSAQKNPTAFYLCASSMLAGIRETQYFGPGTRLLVL.

V and J are TRBV5-8 and TRBJ1-4, with 8 bases fitting TRBD1. J lost 6 bases, V lost 2 bases, and 6 bases had no gene match. Germline values: CDR1 SGHTS, CDR2 YDEGEE. This CDR3 spans 15 amino acids. Here the CDR3 reads CASSFQDRADEKLFF. The CDR3 region has the DNA TGTGCCAGCAGCTTCCAGGACAGGGCTGATGAAAAACTGTTTTTT.

The rearrangement joins TRBV19 to TRBJ1-2; D gene uncertain. V gave up 6 bases and J gave up 10 bases, with 15 bases separating them. CDR3 size: 12 residues. CDR1 is LNHDA and CDR2 is SQIVND in the germline V gene (reference sequence). The CDR3 is CASSTLQATYTF. The CDR3 DNA is TGTGCCAGTAGCACCTTACAAGCGACCTACACCTTC. The variable domain in full, with the rest retrieved from reference TRBV19 and TRBJ1-2, is DGGITQSPKYLFRKEGQNVTLSCEQNLNHDAMYWYRQDPGQGLRLIYYSQIVNDFQKGDIAEGYSVSREKKESFPLTVTSAQKNPTAFYLCASSTLQATYTFGSGTRLTVV.

Of note for this clone: The sample has other DNA sequences that encode this CDR3 too. The chain couples TRBV4-1 to TRBJ1-1; D possibly corresponds to TRBD1 (5 bases). The germline V gene encodes CDR1 MGHRA and CDR2 YSYEKL. With 5 bases removed from V and 8 bases from J, the gap between germline ends came to 12 bases. The CDR3 loop spans 12 amino acids. The CDR3 DNA reads TGCGCCAGCAGCAATCGGGGGGGGGAAGCTTTCTTT. This translates into CASSNRGGEAFF.

This sequence joins TRBV5-5 and TRBJ1-6; possible D gene TRBD1, 6 bases. Germline CDR1 and CDR2: SGHKS and YYEKEE (reference sequence). V gave up 2 bases and J gave up 7 bases, with 16 bases separating them. This CDR3 has 16 amino acids. As DNA, the CDR3 is TGTGCCAGCAGCTTACAGGGAGTCCCTTGGAATTCACCCCTCCACTTT. Amino acid sequence: CASSLQGVPWNSPLHF. The complete variable domain, with remaining parts taken from reference TRBV5-5 and TRBJ1-6, reads DAGVTQSPTHLIKTRGQQVTLRCSPISGHKSVSWYQQVLGQGPQFIFQYYEKEERGRGNFPDRFSARQFPNYSSELNVNALLLGDSALYLCASSLQGVPWNSPLHFGNGTRLTVT.

The chain is built from TRBV7-2 and TRBJ1-1; D gene ambiguous. Germline V gene lookup returns CDR1 SGHTA and CDR2 FQGNSA. The CDR3 sequence is 12 residues long. Trimming shortened V by 10 bases and J by 5 bases, and 14 bases separated the two germline ends. The CDR3: CATTGGFTEAFF. The CDR3 bases are TGTGCCACCACGGGAGGGTTTACTGAAGCTTTCTTT.

The sample holds a few counts of this clone. This chain uses TRBV6-6 with TRBJ1-5, with TRBD1 matching over 11 bases. Germline V gene lookup returns CDR1 MNHNY and CDR2 SVGAGI (reference sequence). V shed 0 bases and J 5 bases; nucleotides not matched to a gene: 3. This CDR3 is built from 16 residues. Written as DNA, the CDR3 is TGTGCCAGCAGTTACTCGGGACAGGGGGGAGATCAGCCCCAGCATTTT. The encoded protein is CASSYSGQGGDQPQHF.

This clone was counted only a few times. The V gene is TRBV6-1, the J gene TRBJ1-1, with D hard to call. Trimming took off 4 bases at V and 1 base at J, with 7 bases between the two ends. CDR1 and CDR2 (germline): MNHNS, SASEGT. There are 13 residues in the CDR3. The CDR3, as DNA: TGTGCCAGCAGTGCTGGGAGGAACACTGAAGCTTTCTTT. This encodes CASSAGRNTEAFF.

Note on this clone: One end of the junction varies from germline; a read error may be responsible. This sequence joins TRBV7-9 and TRBJ1-1; 9 nucleotides match TRBD1. CDR1 and CDR2 from the germline V gene are SEHNR and FQNEAQ (reference sequence). There are 15 residues in the CDR3. Here the CDR3 DNA reads TGTTCCAGCAGCTCCGGACAGGGGATGAACACTGAAGCTTTCTTT. Amino acids: CSSSSGQGMNTEAFF.

The V call is TRBV6-5, the J call TRBJ1-1; D is possibly TRBD1 (6 bases). From germline, CDR1 is MNHEY and CDR2 SVGAGI. The CDR3 runs 13 residues. The germline V and J ends were trimmed by 6 bases and 5 bases, with 13 bases remaining between them. This CDR3 reads CASRKQGRTEAFF. DNA of the CDR3: TGTGCCAGCAGGAAACAGGGTAGGACTGAAGCTTTCTTT.

V gene TRBV7-9 combines with J gene TRBJ1-6; 8 bases agree with TRBD1. Per the germline V gene, CDR1 is SEHNR and CDR2 is FQNEAQ (reference sequence). The CDR3 sequence is 14 residues long. The V and J ends lost 7 bases and 9 bases, in that order; junction bases with no gene match: 8. The CDR3 bases are TGTGCCAGCATGCTGACAGGGGCGGGTTCACCCCTCCACTTT. Translating gives CASMLTGAGSPLHF. The variable domain in full, completed from reference TRBV7-9 and TRBJ1-6, reads DTGVSQNPRHKITKRGQNVTFRCDPISEHNRLYWYRQTLGQGPEFLTYFQNEAQLEKSRLLSDRFSAERPKGSFSTLEIQRTEQGDSAMYLCASMLTGAGSPLHFGNGTRLTVT.

The V gene is TRBV5-1, the J gene TRBJ2-5, with 9 nucleotides matching TRBD2. V gave up 0 bases and J gave up 5 bases; unmatched junction bases: 5. There are 15 residues in the CDR3. CDR1 is SGHRS and CDR2 is YFSETQ in the germline V gene. The CDR3 nucleotides read TGCGCCAGCAGCTTGGGGGCTAGCGGGGATGAGACCCAGTACTTC. Translated, it gives CASSLGASGDETQYF.